One and the same sample provided the 21 T cell receptor beta chains below, sequenced in a study of TIL therapy for anti-PD-1-resistant metastatic lung cancer. Documented time point: pre-treatment sample, taken before nivolumab and TIL therapy. This was the immunoSEQ v3 assay. TCRdb's copy holds only in-frame clones and misses some; the assay was immunoSEQ multiplex PCR. The sample shows tens of thousands of clones, less than 80% of them seen only once. The source was blood, collected at baseline. These receptors were obtained from a woman between 30 and 80 years old with non-small cell lung cancer.

The J gene is TRBJ2-4, the V gene TRBV29-1, with 9 nucleotides matching TRBD1. The CDR3 consists of 15 residues. Germline V CDR1 and CDR2: SQVTM, ANQGSEA. Losses at the gene ends were 2 bases for V and 6 bases for J; bases not matched to a gene: 8. The CDR3 DNA is TGCAGCGTTGAACCTCGGACAGGGGAGAGAAACATTCAGTACTTC. Translation: CSVEPRTGERNIQYF.

This clone has a handful of counts. The chain recombines TRBV30 with TRBJ1-2, with a tentative D call TRBD1 (5 bases). Trimming took off 6 bases at V and 2 bases at J, with 13 bases between the two ends. This CDR3 is 13 amino acids long. The germline V gene encodes CDR1 GTSNPN and CDR2 SVGIG (reference sequence). The CDR3 here is CACRQGLNYGYTF. Written as DNA, the CDR3 is TGTGCCTGTCGCCAGGGCCTCAACTATGGCTACACCTTC. The complete variable domain, with remaining parts taken from reference TRBV30 and TRBJ1-2, reads SQTIHQWPATLVQPVGSPLSLECTVEGTSNPNLYWYRQAAGRGLQLLFYSVGIGQISSEVPQNLSASRPQDRQFILSSKKLLLSDSGFYLCACRQGLNYGYTFGSGTRLTVV.

This clone occurred once. The J gene is TRBJ2-1, the V gene TRBV9, with 9 bases lining up with TRBD2. The length of the CDR3 is 16 residues. Germline assignment: CDR1 SGDLS and CDR2 YYNGEE. The junction had 4 bases not matched to a gene; V was cut back by 3 bases and J by 0 bases. CDR3 sequence reads: CASSALAGSSYNEQFF. The CDR3 coding sequence is TGTGCCAGCAGCGCCCTAGCGGGAAGCTCCTACAATGAGCAGTTCTTC. The whole variable domain, filled in from reference TRBV9 and TRBJ2-1, reads DSGVTQTPKHLITATGQRVTLRCSPRSGDLSVYWYQQSLDQGLQFLIQYYNGEERAKGNILERFSAQQFPDLHSELNLSSLELGDSALYFCASSALAGSSYNEQFFGPGTRLTVL.

This chain uses TRBV6-1 with TRBJ2-7; the match to TRBD1 covers 9 bases. With V trimmed by 0 bases and J by 4 bases, 4 bases remained unmatched. The CDR3 length is 15 residues. CDR1 and CDR2 from the germline V gene are MNHNS and SASEGT. CDR3 residues: CASSEAPGQGYEQYF. DNA of the CDR3: TGTGCCAGCAGTGAAGCGCCGGGACAGGGTTACGAGCAGTACTTC.

This clone was seen more than once but under ten times. The chain recombines TRBV9 with TRBJ1-3; D is ambiguous. CDR1 and CDR2 from the germline V gene are SGDLS and YYNGEE. V was shortened by 4 bases and J by 2 bases, with 10 bases between the two germline ends. This CDR3 has 14 residues. This chain's CDR3 is CASSYSGPGNTIYF. In DNA form, the CDR3 reads TGTGCCAGCAGCTATAGCGGGCCTGGAAACACCATATATTTT. The full variable domain, completed using reference TRBV9 and TRBJ1-3, is DSGVTQTPKHLITATGQRVTLRCSPRSGDLSVYWYQQSLDQGLQFLIQYYNGEERAKGNILERFSAQQFPDLHSELNLSSLELGDSALYFCASSYSGPGNTIYFGEGSWLTVV.

The chain couples TRBV5-5 to TRBJ1-6; D is unclear. The CDR3 covers 13 residues. V lost 3 bases, J lost 7 bases, and 8 bases lay in between. From germline, CDR1 is SGHKS and CDR2 YYEKEE (reference sequence). As DNA, the CDR3 is TGTGCCAGCAGCTCTCTCTCAAATTCACCCCTCCACTTT. Its protein product is CASSSLSNSPLHF. Filled out from reference TRBV5-5 and TRBJ1-6, the complete variable domain reads DAGVTQSPTHLIKTRGQQVTLRCSPISGHKSVSWYQQVLGQGPQFIFQYYEKEERGRGNFPDRFSARQFPNYSSELNVNALLLGDSALYLCASSSLSNSPLHFGNGTRLTVT.

A few counts support this clone. The chain uses TRBV5-4 and TRBJ1-1; weak D call: TRBD1 (5 bases). The germline CDR1 and CDR2 sequences are SGHNT and YYREEE (reference sequence). There are 13 residues in the CDR3. V lost 0 bases and J lost 4, with 7 bases in between. The CDR3 nucleotides are TGTGCCAGCAGCTTGGGAGGGGTCACTGAAGCTTTCTTT. This encodes CASSLGGVTEAFF. Drawing the rest from reference TRBV5-4 and TRBJ1-1, the complete variable domain is ETGVTQSPTHLIKTRGQQVTLRCSSQSGHNTVSWYQQALGQGPQFIFQYYREEENGRGNFPPRFSGLQFPNYSSELNVNALELDDSALYLCASSLGGVTEAFFGQGTRLTVV.

The rearrangement uses TRBV10-1 and TRBJ2-1, with TRBD1 matching 7 bases. Unmatched junction bases numbered 14, after V lost 8 bases and J lost 7 bases. The CDR3 sequence is 15 residues long. CDR1 and CDR2 from the germline V gene are WNHNN and SYGVQD (reference sequence). The CDR3 is CASPPKGAGLNEQFF. The CDR3 DNA reads TGCGCCAGCCCCCCTAAGGGGGCCGGCCTGAATGAGCAGTTCTTC.

The V and J genes are TRBV19 and TRBJ2-1; 8 positions match TRBD1. CDR1 is LNHDA, CDR2 SQIVND, per germline (reference sequence). Unmatched junction bases numbered 6, after V lost 6 bases and J lost 2 bases. CDR3 length equals 15 residues. The DNA for the CDR3 is TGTGCCAGTAGCAAGGACAGGGCAACCTACAATGAGCAGTTCTTC. Its translation: CASSKDRATYNEQFF.

The rearrangement joins TRBV9 to TRBJ2-7, with 9 bases that match TRBD2. V gave up 1 base and J gave up 6 bases; unmatched junction bases: 8. Germline V CDR1 and CDR2: SGDLS, YYNGEE. CDR3 length: 15 amino acids. CDR3 DNA: TGTGCCAGCAGCGTATCGAGCGGGGGGCCTCGCGAGCAGTACTTC. Encoded protein: CASSVSSGGPREQYF.

The rearrangement uses TRBV19 and TRBJ1-1; tentatively, D is TRBD1 (6 bases). This CDR3 contains 16 residues. Deletions cut 2 bases from V and 4 bases from J, with 17 bases between. The germline V gene has CDR1 LNHDA and CDR2 SQIVND (reference sequence). CDR3 in amino acids: CASSILGGGGGTEAFF. The CDR3 DNA reads TGTGCCAGTAGTATATTGGGGGGCGGAGGGGGCACTGAAGCTTTCTTT.

This clone turned up a few times. This chain connects TRBV7-2 to TRBJ1-4; 9 bases fit TRBD1. Germline loops: CDR1 SGHTA, CDR2 FQGNSA. The junction had 10 bases not matched to a gene; V was cut back by 5 bases and J by 12 bases. The CDR3 runs to 14 residues. The DNA of the CDR3 is TGTGCCAGCAGCCCACAGGGGGCGGGTAGAGAACTGTTTTTT. Its protein product is CASSPQGAGRELFF. Based on the CDR3 plus reference TRBV7-2 and TRBJ1-4, the full variable domain is GAGVSQSPSNKVTEKGKDVELRCDPISGHTALYWYRQSLGQGLEFLIYFQGNSAPDKSGLPSDRFSAERTGGSVSTLTIQRTQQEDSAVYLCASSPQGAGRELFFGSGTQLSVL.

V and J are TRBV7-8 and TRBJ2-7; no firm D call. The length of the CDR3 is 15 residues. Germline V lookup: CDR1 SGHVS, CDR2 FQNEAQ. V was pared by 1 base and J by 2 bases, with 12 bases between. CDR3 sequence reads: CASSLDLAVPYEQYF. The CDR3 bases are TGTGCCAGCAGCTTAGACCTTGCGGTTCCCTACGAGCAGTACTTC.

The chain is built from TRBV15 and TRBJ1-5; the D is unclear. Germline lookup yields CDR1 LNHNV and CDR2 YYDKDF (reference sequence). The CDR3 is 13 residues long. The V and J ends lost 2 bases and 5 bases respectively, with 7 bases between them. The CDR3 here is CATSRSGDQPQHF. The CDR3 DNA reads TGTGCCACCAGCAGATCTGGAGATCAGCCCCAGCATTTT.

This clone was seen only once. The CDR3 DNA sequence: TGTGCCAGCGTCAGGGGGGGGGCCGCCCGAGAGCCCCAGCATTTT. Translating gives CASVRGGAAREPQHF. The rearrangement links TRBV6-1 to TRBJ1-5; TRBD1 matches 7 bases. Germline V gene sequence: CDR1 MNHNS, CDR2 SASEGT. The CDR3 loop spans 15 amino acids. V dropped 8 bases and J dropped 8; count of bases not matched to a gene: 15.

V gene TRBV5-1 combines with J gene TRBJ1-1, with 10 bases identical to TRBD1. J gave up 0 bases and V 3 bases, and 5 bases lay outside the gene matches. Germline V CDR1 and CDR2: SGHRS, YFSETQ. The CDR3 extends over 16 amino acids. In DNA form, the CDR3 reads TGCGCCAGCAGCTGGACAGGGGGGCATATGAACACTGAAGCTTTCTTT. Amino acids: CASSWTGGHMNTEAFF.

This clone has a handful of counts. This chain uses TRBV11-3 with TRBJ1-2, with 7 bases that match TRBD1. Germline assignment: CDR1 SGHNT and CDR2 YENEEA. There are 13 residues in the CDR3. V lost 3 bases and J lost 5; bases outside the gene matches: 3. The CDR3 DNA reads as TGTGCCAGCAGCTTCCCAGGGGGTTATGGCTACACCTTC. Translated, it gives CASSFPGGYGYTF.

Concerning this clone itself: Other DNA sequences in the sample encode the same CDR3. The rearrangement uses TRBV7-2 and TRBJ2-2; TRBD1 matches 10 bases. Trimming took 5 bases from V and 2 from J; bases not matched to a gene: 2. The germline gives CDR1 SGHTA, CDR2 FQGNSA. CDR3 length: 15 residues. CDR3 residues: CASSPTGGNTGELFF. The CDR3 nucleotides read TGTGCCAGCAGCCCGACAGGGGGCAACACCGGGGAGCTGTTTTTT.

The gene calls are TRBV9 and TRBJ1-3; no firm D call. Deletions cut 2 bases from V and 0 bases from J, with 3 bases between. CDR1 is SGDLS, CDR2 YYNGEE, per germline. CDR3 length equals 13 residues. For the CDR3, the DNA is TGTGCCAGCAGCGTTTTCTCTGGAAACACCATATATTTT. Translated, it gives CASSVFSGNTIYF. The variable domain in full, with the rest retrieved from reference TRBV9 and TRBJ1-3, is DSGVTQTPKHLITATGQRVTLRCSPRSGDLSVYWYQQSLDQGLQFLIQYYNGEERAKGNILERFSAQQFPDLHSELNLSSLELGDSALYFCASSVFSGNTIYFGEGSWLTVV.

This chain joins TRBV11-3 and TRBJ2-1; D perhaps matches TRBD2 (5 bases). Trimming shortened V by 0 bases and J by 4 bases, and 22 bases separated the two germline ends. This CDR3 contains 19 residues. CDR1 is SGHNT and CDR2 is YENEEA in the germline V gene. The CDR3 sequence is CASSLDLGPDDSGYNEQFF. The DNA of the CDR3 is TGTGCCAGCAGCTTAGATTTGGGCCCGGACGACTCGGGGTACAATGAGCAGTTCTTC.

The rearrangement uses TRBV27 and TRBJ2-7; 12 bases map to TRBD1. The ends lost 9 bases at V and 6 bases at J; junction bases unmatched: 9. Germline CDR1 is MNHEY and CDR2 is SMNVEV (reference sequence). The CDR3 is 14 amino acids. The CDR3 here is CASSAWDRGLEQYF. In nucleotides, the CDR3 is TGTGCCAGTTCCGCCTGGGACAGGGGGCTCGAGCAGTACTTC.